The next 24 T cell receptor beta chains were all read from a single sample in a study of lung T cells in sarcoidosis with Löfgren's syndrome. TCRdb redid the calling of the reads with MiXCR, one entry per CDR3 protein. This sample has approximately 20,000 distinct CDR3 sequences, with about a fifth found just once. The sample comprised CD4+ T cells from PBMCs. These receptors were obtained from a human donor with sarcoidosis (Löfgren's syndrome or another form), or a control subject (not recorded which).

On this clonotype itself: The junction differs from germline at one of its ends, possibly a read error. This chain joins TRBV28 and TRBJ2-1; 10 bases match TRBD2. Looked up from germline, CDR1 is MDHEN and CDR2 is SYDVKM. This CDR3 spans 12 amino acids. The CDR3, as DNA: TGTGTTACTAGCGGGATCTACAATGAGCGGTTCTTC. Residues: CVTSGIYNERFF. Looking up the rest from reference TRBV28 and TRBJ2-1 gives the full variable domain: DVKVTQSSRYLVKRTGEKVFLECVQDMDHENMFWYRQDPGLGLRLIYFSYDVKMKEKGDIPEGYSVSREKKERFSLILESASTNQTSMYLCVTSGIYNERFFGPGTRLTVL.

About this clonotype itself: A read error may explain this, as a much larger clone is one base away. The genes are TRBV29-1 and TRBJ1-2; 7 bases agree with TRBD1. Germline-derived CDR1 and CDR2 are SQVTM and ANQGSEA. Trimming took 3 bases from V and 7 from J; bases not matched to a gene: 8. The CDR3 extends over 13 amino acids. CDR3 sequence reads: CSVDRTGVCGYTF. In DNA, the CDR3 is TGCAGCGTTGATCGGACAGGTGTCTGTGGCTACACCTTC.

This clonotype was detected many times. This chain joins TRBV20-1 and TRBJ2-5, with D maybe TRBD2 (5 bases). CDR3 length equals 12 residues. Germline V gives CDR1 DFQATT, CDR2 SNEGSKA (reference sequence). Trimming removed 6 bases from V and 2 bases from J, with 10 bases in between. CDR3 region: CSADSSQETQYF. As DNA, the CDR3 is TGCAGTGCGGACTCAAGTCAAGAGACCCAGTACTTC.

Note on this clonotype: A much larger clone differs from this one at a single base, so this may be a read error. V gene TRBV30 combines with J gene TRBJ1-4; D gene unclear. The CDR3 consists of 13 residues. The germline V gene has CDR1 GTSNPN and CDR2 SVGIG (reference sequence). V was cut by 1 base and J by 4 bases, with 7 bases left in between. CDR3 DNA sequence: TGTGCCTGGAGTGCCGGATTTAATGAAAAACTGTTTTTT. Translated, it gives CAWSAGFNEKLFF.

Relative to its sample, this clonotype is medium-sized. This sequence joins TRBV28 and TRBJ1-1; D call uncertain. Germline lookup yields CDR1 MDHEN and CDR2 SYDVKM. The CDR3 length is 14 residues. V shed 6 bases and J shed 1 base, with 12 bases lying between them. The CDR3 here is CASSFPLPNTEAFF. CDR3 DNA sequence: TGTGCCAGCAGCTTTCCCTTACCGAACACTGAAGCTTTCTTT.

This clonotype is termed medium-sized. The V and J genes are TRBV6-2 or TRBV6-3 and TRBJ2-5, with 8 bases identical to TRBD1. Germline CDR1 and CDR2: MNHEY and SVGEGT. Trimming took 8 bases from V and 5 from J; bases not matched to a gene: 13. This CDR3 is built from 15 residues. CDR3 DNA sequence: TGTGCCAGCTCGAAACCCAGGGGGCTGGGGGAGACCCAGTACTTC. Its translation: CASSKPRGLGETQYF.

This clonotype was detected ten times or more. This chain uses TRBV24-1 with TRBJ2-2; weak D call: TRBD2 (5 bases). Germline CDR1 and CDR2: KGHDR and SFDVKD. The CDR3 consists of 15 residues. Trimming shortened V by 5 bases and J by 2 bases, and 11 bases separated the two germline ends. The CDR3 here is CATSGTDPNTGELFF. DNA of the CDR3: TGTGCCACCAGTGGGACTGATCCAAACACCGGGGAGCTGTTTTTT.

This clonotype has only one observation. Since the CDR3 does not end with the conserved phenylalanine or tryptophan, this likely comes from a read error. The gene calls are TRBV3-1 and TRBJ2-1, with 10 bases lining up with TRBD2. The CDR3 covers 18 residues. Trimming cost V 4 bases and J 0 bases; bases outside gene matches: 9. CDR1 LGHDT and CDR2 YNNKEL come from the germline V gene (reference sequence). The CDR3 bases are TGTGCCAGCAGCCCATCCCAACTAGCGGGACCCTCCTACAATGAGCAGTTCCTC. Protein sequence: CASSPSQLAGPSYNEQFL.

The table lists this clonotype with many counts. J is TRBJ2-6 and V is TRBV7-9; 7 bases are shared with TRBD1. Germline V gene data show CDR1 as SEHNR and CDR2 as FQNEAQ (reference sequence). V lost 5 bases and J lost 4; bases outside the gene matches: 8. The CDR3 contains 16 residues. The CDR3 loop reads CASSPTRGHGANVLTF. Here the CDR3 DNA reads TGTGCCAGCAGCCCCACTAGGGGGCACGGGGCCAACGTCCTGACTTTC.

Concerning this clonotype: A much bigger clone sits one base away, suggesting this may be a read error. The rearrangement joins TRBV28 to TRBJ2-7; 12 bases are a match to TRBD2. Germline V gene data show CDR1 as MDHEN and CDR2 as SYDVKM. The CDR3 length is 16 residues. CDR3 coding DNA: TGTGCCTGCAGTTTAAGGACTAGCGGGATAAAGTACGAGCAGTACTTC. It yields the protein CACSLRTSGIKYEQYF.

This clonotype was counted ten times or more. The CDR3 region has the DNA TGTGCCAGCAGCTTGGGTCAGGGGGTCCCTCGGTTCGGCAATCAGCCCCAGCATTTT. Translation gives CASSLGQGVPRFGNQPQHF. This chain uses TRBV5-4 with TRBJ1-5; the match to TRBD1 covers 7 bases. Unmatched junction bases numbered 14, after V lost 0 bases and J lost 2 bases. This CDR3 contains 19 residues. Germline V lookup: CDR1 SGHNT, CDR2 YYREEE (reference sequence).

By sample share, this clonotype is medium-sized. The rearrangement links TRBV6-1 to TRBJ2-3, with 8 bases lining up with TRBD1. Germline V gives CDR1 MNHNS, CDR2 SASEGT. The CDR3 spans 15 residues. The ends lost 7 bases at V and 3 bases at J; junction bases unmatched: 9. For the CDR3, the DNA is TGTGCCAGCACCAGGACAGGGTCAAGAACAGATACGCAGTATTTT. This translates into CASTRTGSRTDTQYF.

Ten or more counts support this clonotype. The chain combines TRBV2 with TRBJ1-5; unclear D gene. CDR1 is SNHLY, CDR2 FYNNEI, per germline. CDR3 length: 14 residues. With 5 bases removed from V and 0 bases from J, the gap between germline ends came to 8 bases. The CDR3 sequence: CASSPQNSNQPQHF. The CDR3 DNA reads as TGTGCCAGCAGTCCCCAGAATAGCAATCAGCCCCAGCATTTT. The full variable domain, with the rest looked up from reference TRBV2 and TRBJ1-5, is EPEVTQTPSHQVTQMGQEVILRCVPISNHLYFYWYRQILGQKVEFLVSFYNNEISEKSEIFDDQFSVERPDGSNFTLKIRSTKLEDSAMYFCASSPQNSNQPQHFGDGTRLSIL.

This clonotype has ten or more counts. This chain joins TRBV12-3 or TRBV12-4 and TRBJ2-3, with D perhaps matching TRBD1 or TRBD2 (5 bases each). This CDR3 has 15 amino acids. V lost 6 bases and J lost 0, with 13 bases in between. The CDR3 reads CASSPRGGSTDTQYF. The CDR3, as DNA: TGTGCCAGCAGCCCCCGGGGCGGGAGCACAGATACGCAGTATTTT.

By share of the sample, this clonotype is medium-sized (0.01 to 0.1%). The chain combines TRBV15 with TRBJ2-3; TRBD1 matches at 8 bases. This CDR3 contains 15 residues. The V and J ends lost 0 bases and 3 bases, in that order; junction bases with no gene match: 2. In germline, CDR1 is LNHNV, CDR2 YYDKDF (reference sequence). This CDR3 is CATSRDDRGTDTQYF. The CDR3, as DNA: TGTGCCACCAGCAGAGATGACAGGGGAACAGATACGCAGTATTTT.

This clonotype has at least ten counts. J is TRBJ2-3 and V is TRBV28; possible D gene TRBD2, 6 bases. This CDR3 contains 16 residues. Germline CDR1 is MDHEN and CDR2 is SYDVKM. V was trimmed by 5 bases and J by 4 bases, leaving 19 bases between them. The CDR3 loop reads CASSHAPGLGPDTQYF. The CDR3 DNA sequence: TGTGCCAGCAGTCACGCTCCGGGACTGGGGCCAGATACGCAGTATTTT.

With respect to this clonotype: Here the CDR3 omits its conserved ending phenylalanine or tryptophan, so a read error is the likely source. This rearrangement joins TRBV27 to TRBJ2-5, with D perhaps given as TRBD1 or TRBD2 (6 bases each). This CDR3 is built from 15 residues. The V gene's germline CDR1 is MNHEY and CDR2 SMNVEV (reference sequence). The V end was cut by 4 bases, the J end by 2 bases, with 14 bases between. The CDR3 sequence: CASSYLEGGQETQYL. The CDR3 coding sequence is TGTGCCAGCAGTTACCTCGAGGGGGGTCAAGAGACCCAGTACCTC.

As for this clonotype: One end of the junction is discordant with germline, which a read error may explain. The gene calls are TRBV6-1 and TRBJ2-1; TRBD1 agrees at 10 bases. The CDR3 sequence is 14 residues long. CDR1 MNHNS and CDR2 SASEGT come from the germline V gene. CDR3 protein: CASRAGTGVNEQLF. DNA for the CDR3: TGTGCCAGCAGAGCCGGGACAGGGGTCAACGAGCAGCTCTTC.

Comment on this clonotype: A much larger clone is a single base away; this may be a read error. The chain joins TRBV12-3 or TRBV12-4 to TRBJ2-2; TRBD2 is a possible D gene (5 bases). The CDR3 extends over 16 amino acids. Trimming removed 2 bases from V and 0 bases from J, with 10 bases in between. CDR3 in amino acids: CASSLRVGANTGELFF. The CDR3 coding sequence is TGTGCCAGCAGTTTAAGGGTGGGAGCGAACACCGGGGAGCTGTTTTTT.

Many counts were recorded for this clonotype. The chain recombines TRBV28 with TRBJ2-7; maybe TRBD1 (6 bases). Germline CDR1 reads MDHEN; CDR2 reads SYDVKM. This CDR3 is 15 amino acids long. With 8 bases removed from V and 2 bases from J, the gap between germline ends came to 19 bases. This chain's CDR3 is CASSLSWTATYEQYF. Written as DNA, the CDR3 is TGTGCCAGCTCCTTAAGTTGGACAGCCACCTACGAGCAGTACTTC.

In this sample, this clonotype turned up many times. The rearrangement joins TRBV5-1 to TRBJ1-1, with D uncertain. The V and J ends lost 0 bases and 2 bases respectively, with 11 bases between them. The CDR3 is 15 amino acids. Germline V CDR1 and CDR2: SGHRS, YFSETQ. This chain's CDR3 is CASSLGPDLNTEAFF. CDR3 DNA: TGCGCCAGCAGCTTGGGGCCGGACCTAAACACTGAAGCTTTCTTT.

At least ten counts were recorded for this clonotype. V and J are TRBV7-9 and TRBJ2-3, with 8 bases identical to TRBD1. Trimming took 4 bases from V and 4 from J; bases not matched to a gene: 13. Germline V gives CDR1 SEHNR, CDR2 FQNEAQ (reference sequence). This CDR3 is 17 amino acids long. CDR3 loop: CASSSYHGQGEADTQYF. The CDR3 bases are TGTGCCAGCAGCTCATACCACGGACAGGGAGAAGCAGATACGCAGTATTTT.

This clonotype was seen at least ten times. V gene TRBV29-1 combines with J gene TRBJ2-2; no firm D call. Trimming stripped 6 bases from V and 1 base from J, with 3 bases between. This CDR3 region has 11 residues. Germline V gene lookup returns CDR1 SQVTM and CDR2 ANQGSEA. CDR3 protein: CSVGNTGELFF. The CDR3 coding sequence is TGCAGCGTGGGGAACACCGGGGAGCTGTTTTTT.

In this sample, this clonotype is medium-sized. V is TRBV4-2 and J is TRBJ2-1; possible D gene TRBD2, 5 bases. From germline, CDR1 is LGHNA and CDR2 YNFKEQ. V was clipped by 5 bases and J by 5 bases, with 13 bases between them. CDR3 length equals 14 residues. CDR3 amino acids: CASSAGGVNNEQFF. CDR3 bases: TGTGCCAGCAGCGCGGGTGGGGTCAACAATGAGCAGTTCTTC.